The 26 T cell receptor beta chains reported below all come from one sample, sequenced in a study of cytomegalovirus exposure and HLA in healthy donors. PCR used 60 Vbeta primers and 13 Jbeta primers. Assay used: immunoSEQ multiplex PCR; TCRdb lists only in-frame clones, some missing. The table lists 95,000 to 150,000 clones, around four fifths of them singletons. The sample taken for sequencing was PBMCs. Source of these receptors: a man aged 55 to 70 in good health and CMV-seropositive.

This sequence joins TRBV11-2 and TRBJ2-7; tentatively, D is TRBD1 (5 bases). CDR1 SGHAT and CDR2 FQNNGV come from the germline V gene. This CDR3 comprises 12 residues. The V and J ends lost 3 bases and 4 bases respectively, with 7 bases between them. CDR3 nucleotides: TGTGCCAGCAGCTTGCAGGGATACGAGCAGTACTTC. Translating gives CASSLQGYEQYF.

The rearrangement uses TRBV2 and TRBJ1-2; 8 bases match TRBD1. V was pared by 8 bases and J by 0 bases, with 2 bases of the junction left unmatched. Germline V lookup: CDR1 SNHLY, CDR2 FYNNEI. This CDR3 is 13 amino acids long. The CDR3 reads CASGQGSNYGYTF. In DNA, the CDR3 is TGTGCCAGCGGACAGGGTTCTAACTATGGCTACACCTTC.

This chain links TRBV28 with TRBJ2-1; D may be TRBD2 (6 bases). The CDR3 sequence is 16 residues long. Germline CDR1 and CDR2: MDHEN and SYDVKM. Trimming cost V 4 bases and J 0 bases, with 13 bases left between them. The CDR3 DNA reads TGTGCCAGCAGTTCCGGGAGTGGAGGCTCCTACAATGAGCAGTTCTTC. Protein: CASSSGSGGSYNEQFF.

This clone was seen only a few times. V is TRBV30 and J is TRBJ2-5; TRBD1 matches 9 bases. The germline gives CDR1 GTSNPN, CDR2 SVGIG (reference sequence). This CDR3 is built from 13 residues. After removal of 2 bases from V and 6 bases from J, the junction contained 4 bases not matched to a gene. In nucleotides, the CDR3 is TGTGCCTGGAGTAAGGACAGGGGTCAGACCCAGTACTTC. Its protein is CAWSKDRGQTQYF.

The CDR3 DNA reads TGTGCCAGCAGCTTCGCGGCCGGAGGAGGCGAGCAGTACTTC. It yields the protein CASSFAAGGGEQYF. The rearrangement links TRBV7-9 to TRBJ2-7, with a weak D call TRBD2 (5 bases). The CDR3 extends over 14 amino acids. Germline-derived CDR1 and CDR2 are SEHNR and FQNEAQ (reference sequence). Trimming removed 3 bases from V and 6 bases from J, with 15 bases in between.

This chain links TRBV5-4 with TRBJ1-1, with a possible D match to TRBD1 (6 bases). V was trimmed by 4 bases and J by 4 bases, leaving 14 bases between them. The CDR3 has 14 residues. Looked up from germline, CDR1 is SGHNT and CDR2 is YYREEE (reference sequence). The CDR3 sequence: CASSGQGPGTEAFF. DNA of the CDR3: TGTGCCAGCAGCGGTCAGGGGCCGGGCACTGAAGCTTTCTTT.

The V and J genes are TRBV11-2 and TRBJ2-7, with 10 bases that match TRBD1. This CDR3 has 15 residues. J gave up 4 bases and V 0 bases, and 3 bases lay outside the gene matches. Germline CDR1 and CDR2: SGHAT and FQNNGV. DNA of the CDR3: TGTGCCAGCAGCTTAGATGGGACAGGGGTTTACGAGCAGTACTTC. This encodes CASSLDGTGVYEQYF.

This clone turned up a few times. The junction and the germline gene differ at one end; a read error may be behind it. V gene TRBV7-2 combines with J gene TRBJ1-6, with D unresolved. The CDR3 loop spans 18 amino acids. Germline CDR1 is SGHTA and CDR2 is FQGNSA. The DNA of the CDR3 is TGTGCCAGCAGTTTAGACAACTACGACGCTTCCCGGGATTCACCCCTCCACTTT. Protein sequence: CASSLDNYDASRDSPLHF. The full variable domain, its missing parts supplied by reference TRBV7-2 and TRBJ1-6, is GAGVSQSPSNKVTEKGKDVELRCDPISGHTALYWYRQSLGQGLEFLIYFQGNSAPDKSGLPSDRFSAERTGGSVSTLTIQRTQQEDSAVYLCASSLDNYDASRDSPLHFGNGTRLTVT.

The chain is built from TRBV11-3 and TRBJ2-3, with 8 bases aligning to TRBD1. Germline loops: CDR1 SGHNT, CDR2 YENEEA. J lost 12 bases, V lost 2 bases, and 4 bases had no gene match. This CDR3 has 12 amino acids. This CDR3 is CASSLPDRAQYF. DNA of the CDR3: TGTGCCAGCAGCTTACCGGACAGGGCCCAGTATTTT.

The gene calls are TRBV29-1 and TRBJ2-3; 8 bases are a match to TRBD1. Germline V gives CDR1 SQVTM, CDR2 ANQGSEA. J gave up 0 bases and V 0 bases, and 2 bases lay outside the gene matches. This CDR3 is built from 15 residues. CDR3 sequence (DNA): TGCAGCGTTGAAGATCGGACAGGGAGCACAGATACGCAGTATTTT. It translates to CSVEDRTGSTDTQYF.

The chain uses TRBV7-3 and TRBJ1-1, with D perhaps matching TRBD1 (5 bases). The CDR3 is 13 amino acids. Germline values: CDR1 SGHTA, CDR2 FQGTGA. V lost 9 bases, J lost 1 base, and 12 bases lay in between. The CDR3 nucleotides are TGTGCCAGTCAGGGTGCCGGGAACACTGAAGCTTTCTTT. It is translated as CASQGAGNTEAFF.

A note on this clone: The junction does not match germline at one end; this may be a read error. This rearrangement joins TRBV7-9 to TRBJ2-2; D is possibly TRBD2 (7 bases). CDR3 size: 16 residues. Germline loops: CDR1 SEHNR, CDR2 FQNEAQ (reference sequence). The CDR3 region has the DNA TGTTCCAGCAGCCCGGGGGGCGGTCAGAACACCGGGGAGCTGTTTTTT. It yields the protein CSSSPGGGQNTGELFF.

V and J are TRBV28 and TRBJ1-1; the D is unclear. Trimming left V 3 bases short and J 10 bases short, with 9 bases between. The V gene's germline CDR1 is MDHEN and CDR2 SYDVKM. This CDR3 is built from 11 residues. As DNA, the CDR3 is TGTGCCAGCAGTTTGGGCCAGTTAGCTTTCTTT. This codes for CASSLGQLAFF. The full variable domain, completed using reference TRBV28 and TRBJ1-1, is DVKVTQSSRYLVKRTGEKVFLECVQDMDHENMFWYRQDPGLGLRLIYFSYDVKMKEKGDIPEGYSVSREKKERFSLILESASTNQTSMYLCASSLGQLAFFGQGTRLTVV.

The chain employs TRBV6-1 and TRBJ2-7; 11 bases align to TRBD1. The CDR3 extends over 13 amino acids. V lost 4 bases, J lost 6 bases, and 2 bases stayed unmatched. From germline, CDR1 is MNHNS and CDR2 SASEGT. The CDR3 spells CASSGDRGTEQYF. CDR3 in DNA: TGTGCCAGCAGTGGGGACAGGGGGACCGAGCAGTACTTC.

The genes are TRBV5-1 and TRBJ2-7, with a weak D call TRBD1 (6 bases). Trimming took 0 bases from V and 4 from J, leaving 14 bases between them. From germline, CDR1 is SGHRS and CDR2 YFSETQ. There are 15 residues in the CDR3. CDR3 loop: CASSLGAGELYEQYF. The CDR3, as DNA: TGCGCCAGCAGCTTGGGGGCAGGGGAATTATACGAGCAGTACTTC.

Only a few counts were recorded for this clone. J is TRBJ1-2 and V is TRBV27; TRBD1 might be the D (6 bases). Germline assignment: CDR1 MNHEY and CDR2 SMNVEV (reference sequence). V lost 5 bases and J 6 bases, leaving 13 bases between the germline ends. This CDR3 has 13 residues. The CDR3 sequence is CASSEGVLHGYTF. CDR3 coding DNA: TGTGCCAGCAGTGAGGGGGTCCTTCATGGCTACACCTTC.

J is TRBJ2-7 and V is TRBV29-1; TRBD1 aligns across 10 bases. CDR3 length: 13 amino acids. With V trimmed by 5 bases and J by 4 bases, 5 bases remained unmatched. CDR1 is SQVTM, CDR2 ANQGSEA, per germline. CDR3 nucleotides: TGCAGCGTTCTAGGACAGGGGGATTACGAGCAGTACTTC. Translating it yields CSVLGQGDYEQYF.

This rearrangement joins TRBV5-1 to TRBJ2-1; weak D call: TRBD1 (6 bases). This CDR3 region has 16 residues. V dropped 2 bases and J dropped 10 bases, with 22 bases sitting between them. CDR1 and CDR2 from the germline V gene are SGHRS and YFSETQ. CDR3 in amino acids: CASSLGGQGPQGEQFF. The CDR3, as DNA: TGCGCCAGCAGCTTAGGTGGGCAGGGGCCACAAGGGGAGCAGTTCTTC.

The chain employs TRBV10-3 and TRBJ2-3; TRBD2 aligns across 13 bases. CDR3 size: 14 residues. Looked up from germline, CDR1 is ENHRY and CDR2 is SYGVKD. Trimming at V came to 10 bases and at J to 4 bases, leaving 5 bases not matched to a gene. The CDR3, as DNA: TGTGCCACTCACGGACTAGCGGGGGCAGATACGCAGTATTTT. Translation gives CATHGLAGADTQYF.

V is TRBV9 and J is TRBJ2-1; D gene uncertain. The length of the CDR3 is 15 residues. V lost 6 bases and J 5 bases, leaving 18 bases between the germline ends. Germline V gene sequence: CDR1 SGDLS, CDR2 YYNGEE. CDR3 residues: CASNRKTGSHNEQFF. The CDR3 DNA follows: TGTGCCAGCAACCGCAAGACTGGCTCACACAATGAGCAGTTCTTC.

V gene TRBV7-9 combines with J gene TRBJ1-4; 8 bases match TRBD1. This CDR3 spans 16 amino acids. J gave up 8 bases and V 5 bases, and 13 bases lay outside the gene matches. Germline CDR1 SEHNR, CDR2 FQNEAQ (reference sequence). For the CDR3, the DNA is TGTGCCAGCAGCCACTCTACGGGACAGGCCGGGGAAAAACTGTTTTTT. Amino acids: CASSHSTGQAGEKLFF.

V usage is TRBV2 and J usage is TRBJ2-3, with 8 bases identical to TRBD2. In germline, CDR1 is SNHLY, CDR2 FYNNEI. The CDR3 is 16 amino acids. V was clipped by 6 bases and J by 4 bases; unmatched bases: 12. The CDR3 here is CASRRTSGLESDTQYF. The DNA for the CDR3 is TGTGCCAGCAGGAGAACTAGCGGCCTAGAGTCAGATACGCAGTATTTT.

This clone was recorded a few times. The V call is TRBV5-1, the J call TRBJ2-3, with D possibly matching TRBD2 (6 bases). Looked up from germline, CDR1 is SGHRS and CDR2 is YFSETQ. The CDR3 extends over 14 amino acids. V was pared by 4 bases and J by 0 bases, with 9 bases between. The CDR3 region has the DNA TGCGCCAGCAGCGGACTATTTAGCACAGATACGCAGTATTTT. Its protein product is CASSGLFSTDTQYF.

The V gene is TRBV20-1, the J gene TRBJ1-1; possibly TRBD1 for D (5 bases). Germline V gives CDR1 DFQATT, CDR2 SNEGSKA (reference sequence). This CDR3 has 10 residues. DNA of the CDR3: TGCGCGCGGGGGGGCACTGAAGCTTTCTTT. Protein sequence: CARGGTEAFF.

V gene TRBV7-8 combines with J gene TRBJ2-3; possible D gene TRBD1, 6 bases. The germline CDR1 and CDR2 sequences are SGHVS and FQNEAQ. Trimming removed 5 bases from V and 2 bases from J, with 17 bases in between. CDR3 length: 16 amino acids. Here the CDR3 reads CASSVRPQGYTDTQYF. The CDR3 nucleotides read TGTGCCAGCAGCGTCAGACCACAGGGCTACACAGATACGCAGTATTTT.

The chain is built from TRBV9 and TRBJ1-1; perhaps TRBD1 as D (6 bases). The germline CDR1 and CDR2 sequences are SGDLS and YYNGEE. The CDR3 contains 13 residues. With 0 bases removed from V and 4 bases from J, the gap between germline ends came to 7 bases. CDR3 coding DNA: TGTGCCAGCAGCGTAGACAGGGCCACTGAAGCTTTCTTT. Translating gives CASSVDRATEAFF. The variable domain in full, completed from reference TRBV9 and TRBJ1-1, reads DSGVTQTPKHLITATGQRVTLRCSPRSGDLSVYWYQQSLDQGLQFLIQYYNGEERAKGNILERFSAQQFPDLHSELNLSSLELGDSALYFCASSVDRATEAFFGQGTRLTVV.